The 23 T cell receptor beta chains given below trace back to one sample, sequenced in a study of siplizumab effects on memory and regulatory T cells. Using immunoSEQ multiplex PCR, the repertoire was profiled, and TCRdb retains in-frame clones only, with some absent. Here the sample spans more than 85,000 clones, about 95% being singletons. The specimen was Tregs sorted from blood. Receptors were obtained from a human donor in good health.

The CDR3 loop is CASRSQGISYNEQFF. CDR3 coding DNA: TGTGCCAGCAGATCTCAGGGAATCTCCTACAATGAGCAGTTCTTC. The gene calls are TRBV27 and TRBJ2-1, with D possibly being TRBD1 (5 bases). The CDR3 loop spans 15 amino acids. Germline V gene lookup returns CDR1 MNHEY and CDR2 SMNVEV (reference sequence). Trimming cost V 6 bases and J 0 bases, with 12 bases left between them.

The chain recombines TRBV7-9 with TRBJ2-2; D might be TRBD1 (6 bases). Germline lookup yields CDR1 SEHNR and CDR2 FQNEAQ (reference sequence). Trimming pared 8 bases from V and 2 bases from J, leaving 18 bases between. The CDR3 is 16 amino acids. This chain's CDR3 is CASGIRPDRNTGELFF. CDR3 sequence (DNA): TGTGCCAGCGGCATCAGGCCGGACAGAAACACCGGGGAGCTGTTTTTT.

This chain joins TRBV5-1 and TRBJ1-2, with a weak D call TRBD1 (6 bases). Between the trimmed V and J ends, which lost 4 bases and 4 bases, there was a span of 17 bases. Per the germline V gene, CDR1 is SGHRS and CDR2 is YFSETQ. The length of the CDR3 is 15 residues. The CDR3 loop reads CASSELRGGAYGYTF. The CDR3 coding sequence is TGCGCCAGCAGCGAGCTCAGGGGAGGGGCCTATGGCTACACCTTC.

The CDR3 sequence is CASSRGRRFITEAFF. The CDR3 nucleotides read TGTGCCAGCAGTAGAGGACGGCGATTCATCACTGAAGCTTTCTTT. This chain links TRBV27 with TRBJ1-1; D call uncertain. Trimming cost V 5 bases and J 4 bases, with 17 bases left between them. The CDR3 loop spans 15 amino acids. Germline V gene sequence: CDR1 MNHEY, CDR2 SMNVEV (reference sequence).

V gene TRBV7-9 combines with J gene TRBJ1-3, with D hard to call. Germline CDR1 reads SEHNR; CDR2 reads FQNEAQ (reference sequence). The ends were cut back, 1 base at V and 10 bases at J, with 8 bases in the middle. This CDR3 comprises 12 residues. CDR3 bases: TGTGCCAGCAGCTTAGGAACGAGGACCATATATTTT. It is translated as CASSLGTRTIYF.

The chain is built from TRBV25-1 and TRBJ2-5; D unclear. The V gene lost 4 bases and the J gene lost 1 base, with 10 bases spanning the gap. Germline V gene sequence: CDR1 MGHDK, CDR2 SYGVNS. The CDR3 is made up of 14 amino acids. The CDR3 loop reads CASSVPGIQETQYF. For the CDR3, the DNA is TGTGCCAGCAGTGTGCCAGGCATCCAAGAGACCCAGTACTTC.

The chain combines TRBV25-1 with TRBJ2-2, with D tentatively TRBD2 (6 bases). Trimming removed 5 bases at V and 4 bases at J, with 8 bases between. The V gene's germline CDR1 is MGHDK and CDR2 SYGVNS. There are 13 residues in the CDR3. The CDR3 nucleotides are TGTGCCAGCAGTTTCGGGAGCACCGGGGAGCTGTTTTTT. It encodes CASSFGSTGELFF.

The count of this clone is one. The chain links TRBV6-5 to TRBJ2-2, with unresolved D. The germline CDR1 and CDR2 sequences are MNHEY and SVGAGI. Trimming left V 5 bases short and J 7 bases short, with 14 bases between. The CDR3 extends over 14 amino acids. The CDR3 DNA reads TGTGCCAGCAGTCCACTTGGTAGAGGCGGGGAGCTGTTTTTT. Protein product: CASSPLGRGGELFF.

This CDR3 reads CASSLGATGLQETQYF. The CDR3 nucleotides are TGTGCCAGCAGCTTGGGAGCGACAGGGCTCCAAGAGACCCAGTACTTC. The V and J genes are TRBV5-8 and TRBJ2-5, with 7 bases lining up with TRBD1. The V gene's germline CDR1 is SGHTS and CDR2 YDEGEE. The CDR3 runs 16 residues. V was clipped by 0 bases and J by 1 base; unmatched bases: 6.

The chain carries TRBV5-1 and TRBJ2-7; 9 bases are a match to TRBD1. There are 15 residues in the CDR3. Germline V gives CDR1 SGHRS, CDR2 YFSETQ. The ends lost 3 bases at V and 7 bases at J; junction bases unmatched: 11. CDR3 nucleotides: TGCGCCAGCAGCTGGGGGGACAGGGCATTCTATGAGCAGTACTTC. Its protein is CASSWGDRAFYEQYF. The entire variable domain, with the rest obtained from reference TRBV5-1 and TRBJ2-7, is as follows: KAGVTQTPRYLIKTRGQQVTLSCSPISGHRSVSWYQQTPGQGLQFLFEYFSETQRNKGNFPGRFSGRQFSNSRSEMNVSTLELGDSALYLCASSWGDRAFYEQYFGPGTRLTVT.

The rearrangement joins TRBV7-9 to TRBJ1-3; 7 nucleotides align to TRBD1. V was clipped by 4 bases and J by 2 bases; unmatched bases: 5. This CDR3 spans 15 amino acids. Germline lookup yields CDR1 SEHNR and CDR2 FQNEAQ (reference sequence). The CDR3 region has the DNA TGTGCCAGCAGCTCAACAGGGGTCGCTGGAAACACCATATATTTT. It yields the protein CASSSTGVAGNTIYF.

The rearrangement joins TRBV7-9 to TRBJ1-1, with 7 bases fitting TRBD1. The CDR3 loop spans 14 amino acids. V dropped 1 base and J dropped 7; count of bases not matched to a gene: 6. Germline V lookup: CDR1 SEHNR, CDR2 FQNEAQ (reference sequence). Here the CDR3 reads CASSLETGLYEAFF. The CDR3 region has the DNA TGTGCCAGCAGCTTAGAGACAGGGCTGTATGAAGCTTTCTTT.

This chain joins TRBV6-5 and TRBJ1-3; D is unresolved. Trimming removed 5 bases from V and 4 bases from J, with 15 bases in between. The CDR3 is made up of 15 amino acids. Germline V lookup: CDR1 MNHEY, CDR2 SVGAGI. The CDR3 sequence: CASSPIGRLGNTIYF. CDR3 nucleotide sequence: TGTGCCAGCAGTCCCATCGGACGGCTAGGAAACACCATATATTTT.

The V call is TRBV18, the J call TRBJ1-1, with 11 bases that match TRBD1. Germline assignment: CDR1 KGHSH and CDR2 LQKENI. After removal of 1 base from V and 3 bases from J, the junction contained 7 bases not matched to a gene. The CDR3 contains 17 residues. Here the CDR3 reads CASSPLIRDRGDTEAFF. The CDR3 nucleotides are TGTGCCAGCTCACCACTTATCCGGGACAGGGGGGACACTGAAGCTTTCTTT.

The chain joins TRBV6-6 to TRBJ2-1; D is possibly TRBD2 (6 bases). In germline, CDR1 is MNHNY, CDR2 SVGAGI (reference sequence). The CDR3 extends over 14 amino acids. The ends were cut back, 3 bases at V and 7 bases at J, with 13 bases in the middle. In nucleotides, the CDR3 is TGTGCCAGCAGTTATGGGCCTGGGGGGAATGAGCAGTTCTTC. Translation: CASSYGPGGNEQFF.

The chain couples TRBV27 to TRBJ2-7, with 7 bases matching TRBD1. Trimming at V came to 6 bases and at J to 5 bases, leaving 10 bases not matched to a gene. The CDR3 length is 14 residues. Germline-derived CDR1 and CDR2 are MNHEY and SMNVEV (reference sequence). CDR3 sequence (DNA): TGTGCCAGCAGCCACAGGACAGGATTCAACGAGCAGTACTTC. Translation gives CASSHRTGFNEQYF.

The chain combines TRBV6-6 with TRBJ2-7; D is unresolved. From germline, CDR1 is MNHNY and CDR2 SVGAGI (reference sequence). This CDR3 is 12 amino acids long. Trimming left V 4 bases short and J 8 bases short, with 12 bases between. Here the CDR3 reads CASSSDGGKQYF. DNA of the CDR3: TGTGCCAGCAGTTCGGACGGTGGGAAGCAGTACTTC.

This chain joins TRBV18 and TRBJ2-4; D not certain. Germline CDR1 KGHSH, CDR2 LQKENI. The CDR3 spans 15 residues. V lost 3 bases to trimming and J lost 1 base, with 10 bases between them. The CDR3 coding sequence is TGTGCCAGCTCACCTAAATCTGGGGCCAAAAACATTCAGTACTTC. It encodes CASSPKSGAKNIQYF.

The V gene is TRBV5-6, the J gene TRBJ1-2; TRBD1 aligns across 7 bases. Germline V CDR1 and CDR2: SGHDT, YYEEEE. The CDR3 is 14 amino acids. Trimming took 5 bases from V and 6 from J; bases not matched to a gene: 10. The CDR3 DNA sequence: TGTGCCAGCAGATTCTCCGGGACAGCAAATGGCTACACCTTC. It is translated as CASRFSGTANGYTF.

The J gene is TRBJ1-2, the V gene TRBV27, with 7 bases that match TRBD1. The length of the CDR3 is 15 residues. The trim removed 4 bases at V and 4 bases at J, leaving 9 bases unmatched. Germline V gives CDR1 MNHEY, CDR2 SMNVEV (reference sequence). CDR3 nucleotides: TGTGCCAGCAGTTCCTATAGGGCAGGGGGCTATGGCTACACCTTC. Its protein product is CASSSYRAGGYGYTF.

CDR3 nucleotide sequence: TGTGCCAGCTCACAAGCACAGGGGGGGACCACTGAAGCTTTCTTT. This sequence encodes CASSQAQGGTTEAFF. This chain joins TRBV18 and TRBJ1-1, with 8 nucleotides matching TRBD1. There are 15 residues in the CDR3. J gave up 4 bases and V 4 bases, and 8 bases lay outside the gene matches. Germline values: CDR1 KGHSH, CDR2 LQKENI.

This chain uses TRBV6-1 with TRBJ2-7; a weak D match, TRBD2 (5 bases). Germline V lookup: CDR1 MNHNS, CDR2 SASEGT. The CDR3 spans 14 residues. V was shortened by 2 bases and J by 1 base, with 9 bases between the two germline ends. This chain's CDR3 is CASSEIWESYEQYF. In DNA, the CDR3 is TGTGCCAGCAGTGAAATATGGGAGTCCTACGAGCAGTACTTC.

This rearrangement joins TRBV28 to TRBJ1-2, with D possibly TRBD1 on 6 matching bases. Germline CDR1 reads MDHEN; CDR2 reads SYDVKM. V was cut by 5 bases and J by 14 bases, with 21 bases left in between. There are 13 residues in the CDR3. This chain's CDR3 is CASSPAGAFGGTF. The DNA of the CDR3 is TGTGCCAGCAGTCCCGCGGGGGCCTTCGGGGGGACCTTC.